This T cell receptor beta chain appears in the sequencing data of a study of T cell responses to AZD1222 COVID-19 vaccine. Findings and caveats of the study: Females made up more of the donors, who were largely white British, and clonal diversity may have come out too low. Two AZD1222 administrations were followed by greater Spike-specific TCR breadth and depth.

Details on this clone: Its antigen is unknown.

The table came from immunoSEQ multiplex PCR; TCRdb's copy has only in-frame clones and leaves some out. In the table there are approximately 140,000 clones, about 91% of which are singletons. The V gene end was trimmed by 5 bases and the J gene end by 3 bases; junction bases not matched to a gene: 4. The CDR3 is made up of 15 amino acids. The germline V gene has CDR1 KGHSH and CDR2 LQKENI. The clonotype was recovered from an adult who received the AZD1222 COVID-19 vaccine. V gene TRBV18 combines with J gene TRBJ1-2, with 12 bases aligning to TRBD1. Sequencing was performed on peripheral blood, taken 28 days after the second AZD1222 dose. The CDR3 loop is CASSTGTGGDYGYTF. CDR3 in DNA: TGTGCCAGCTCAACCGGGACAGGGGGCGACTATGGCTACACCTTC.